Presented here are 4 T cell receptor beta chains from one specimen sequenced in a study of T cell clonality in common variable immunodeficiency. Generated by immunoSEQ multiplex PCR, the TCRdb table keeps only in-frame clones and is missing some. The data show approximately 56,000 clones, with none appearing a single time. The specimen sequenced was peripheral blood mononuclear cells. The receptors here all came from a person aged 18-70 years in good health.

This clone was seen at least ten times. With the read ending 3 residues before the CDR3 end, the germline J gene is used to fill in that end. V and J are TRBV2 and TRBJ2-5; TRBD1 aligns across 7 bases. Germline loops: CDR1 SNHLY, CDR2 FYNNEI. With V trimmed by 3 bases and J by 2 bases, 6 bases remained unmatched. This CDR3 contains 15 residues. CDR3 sequence reads: CASSELAGGQETQYF. The CDR3 DNA, read in part, is TGTGCCAGCAGTGAGTTGGCAGGGGGTCAAGAGACC.

For this clone: A much bigger clone sits one base away, suggesting this may be a read error. The read ends 3 residues before the CDR3 terminus; that terminus is restored from the germline J gene. The chain uses TRBV29-1 and TRBJ1-4; weak D call: TRBD1 (5 bases). The CDR3 is made up of 13 amino acids. Germline lookup yields CDR1 SQVTM and CDR2 ANQGSEA. CDR3 bases read: TGCAGCGTTTCCCCAGCTGGGGCCAACGTA. Amino acid sequence: CSVSPAGANV. The full CDR3 is CSVSPAGANVLFF.

There are many counts of this clone. The read gets to within 3 residues of the CDR3 end, and the germline J gene fills in the rest. This chain links TRBV5-1 with TRBJ1-1, with 10 bases fitting TRBD1. The germline gives CDR1 SGHRS, CDR2 YFSETQ. The CDR3 has 13 residues. CDR3 protein: CASGIGQGDRAFF. Incomplete CDR3 DNA: TGCGCCAGCGGAATTGGACAGGGGGATCGC.

This clone was found a few times. The read terminates 3 residues ahead of where the CDR3 ends, so the germline J gene completes it. The gene calls are TRBV30 and TRBJ2-5; 7 positions agree with TRBD2. The CDR3 has 14 amino acids. J gave up 2 bases and V 4 bases, and 7 bases lay outside the gene matches. Germline CDR1 reads GTSNPN; CDR2 reads SVGIG (reference sequence). CDR3 loop: CAWNRGGRQETQYF. Partial CDR3 DNA: TGTGCCTGGAATCGCGGGGGAAGGCAAGAGACC.